The 28 T cell receptor beta chains given below trace back to one sample, sequenced in a study of control samples from healthy donors and cancer patients. Sequenced by immunoSEQ multiplex PCR; TCRdb stores in-frame clones only, minus some. The repertoire has some 130,000 clones, about 91% of them found once; the top ten carry roughly 3.3%. Sequenced material: blood. These receptor sequences come from a man aged 40-50 years in good health.

DNA for the CDR3: TGCGCCAGCAGCCAAGATTGGAGGAGGAGAAGGTTGGGGGAAAAACTGTTTTTT. This sequence encodes CASSQDWRRRRLGEKLFF. The rearrangement joins TRBV4-1 to TRBJ1-4; D ambiguous. CDR3 length: 18 amino acids. Between the trimmed V and J ends, which lost 0 bases and 8 bases, there was a span of 22 bases. Germline loops: CDR1 MGHRA, CDR2 YSYEKL.

The DNA for the CDR3 is TGTGCCAGCAGCTCCAAATATTTT. This encodes CASSSKYF. J is TRBJ2-3 and V is TRBV7-3; D not certain. The CDR3 has 8 residues. Trimming took off 4 bases at V and 15 bases at J, with 5 bases between the two ends. The germline V gene has CDR1 SGHTA and CDR2 FQGTGA.

The chain couples TRBV7-2 to TRBJ2-1, with D perhaps TRBD2 (6 bases). The germline V and J ends were trimmed by 3 bases and 9 bases, with 15 bases remaining between them. CDR3 length equals 14 residues. Germline loops: CDR1 SGHTA, CDR2 FQGNSA. CDR3 amino acids: CASSFGGVGVEQFF. The CDR3 DNA sequence: TGTGCCAGCAGCTTTGGAGGGGTCGGTGTTGAGCAGTTCTTC. Filled out from reference TRBV7-2 and TRBJ2-1, the complete variable domain reads GAGVSQSPSNKVTEKGKDVELRCDPISGHTALYWYRQSLGQGLEFLIYFQGNSAPDKSGLPSDRFSAERTGGSVSTLTIQRTQQEDSAVYLCASSFGGVGVEQFFGPGTRLTVL.

This sequence joins TRBV6-1 and TRBJ2-5, with 9 bases identical to TRBD2. Trimming at V came to 1 base and at J to 7 bases, leaving 7 bases not matched to a gene. The CDR3 runs 15 residues. Looked up from germline, CDR1 is MNHNS and CDR2 is SASEGT. The CDR3 here is CASSEGGGAKVTQYF. Written as DNA, the CDR3 is TGTGCCAGCAGTGAAGGCGGGGGGGCCAAGGTGACCCAGTACTTC.

The rearrangement uses TRBV4-2 and TRBJ1-4; D perhaps matches TRBD1 (5 bases). The length of the CDR3 is 15 residues. V gave up 4 bases and J gave up 4 bases, with 13 bases separating them. Germline CDR1 reads LGHNA; CDR2 reads YNFKEQ. The CDR3 DNA follows: TGTGCCAGCAGCCGAGTAGGGGAGGGTAATGAAAAACTGTTTTTT. Translated: CASSRVGEGNEKLFF.

This clone came up once. This rearrangement joins TRBV5-1 to TRBJ2-3; perhaps TRBD1 as D (7 bases). The germline V gene has CDR1 SGHRS and CDR2 YFSETQ. The V end lost 4 bases, the J end lost 1 base, and 13 bases lay between the germline ends. The CDR3 loop spans 15 amino acids. In DNA, the CDR3 is TGCGCCAGCAGCCGGGAGACAGGGCGCACAGATACGCAGTATTTT. Encoded protein: CASSRETGRTDTQYF.

The chain has TRBV7-8 and TRBJ2-3; possible D gene TRBD2, 6 bases. V was shortened by 5 bases and J by 0 bases, with 12 bases between the two germline ends. The CDR3 sequence is 15 residues long. CDR1 SGHVS and CDR2 FQNEAQ come from the germline V gene. CDR3 nucleotide sequence: TGTGCCAGCAGCCGAGAGGGACTCAGCACAGATACGCAGTATTTT. Translated: CASSREGLSTDTQYF.

The V gene is TRBV4-3, the J gene TRBJ2-1; TRBD2 agrees at 11 bases. CDR1 is LGHNA and CDR2 is YSLEER in the germline V gene. With 0 bases clipped from V and 7 bases from J, the junction kept 2 bases outside the gene matches. The CDR3 is 15 residues long. The CDR3 region has the DNA TGCGCCAGCAGCCAAGACAGACTAGCGGGGAATGAGCAGTTCTTC. Residues: CASSQDRLAGNEQFF.

The chain has TRBV6-5 and TRBJ1-4; 9 nucleotides agree with TRBD1. Germline V gene data show CDR1 as MNHEY and CDR2 as SVGAGI. Trimming took 6 bases from V and 8 from J; bases not matched to a gene: 7. This CDR3 has 14 residues. In DNA form, the CDR3 reads TGTGCCAGCAGAATGACAGGGGGAGGAGAAAAACTGTTTTTT. This sequence encodes CASRMTGGGEKLFF.

This clone is a singleton in its sample. The chain carries TRBV5-1 and TRBJ1-2; D perhaps matches TRBD1 (5 bases). Trimming cost V 0 bases and J 2 bases, with 11 bases left between them. The germline CDR1 and CDR2 sequences are SGHRS and YFSETQ. The CDR3 runs 15 residues. The CDR3 nucleotides read TGCGCCAGCAGCTTGGGGGGGTCCCAAAACTATGGCTACACCTTC. Amino acid sequence: CASSLGGSQNYGYTF.

The chain has TRBV5-1 and TRBJ1-1; D is undetermined. Germline values: CDR1 SGHRS, CDR2 YFSETQ. V lost 0 bases, J lost 1 base, and 4 bases lay in between. This CDR3 spans 13 amino acids. CDR3 in amino acids: CASSLAGNTEAFF. CDR3 DNA sequence: TGCGCCAGCAGCTTGGCCGGGAACACTGAAGCTTTCTTT.

The CDR3 DNA is TGTGCCAGCGTGTACAGGGAACACAATGAGCAGTTCTTC. This gives the protein CASVYREHNEQFF. The genes are TRBV6-5 and TRBJ2-1; a weak D match, TRBD1 (6 bases). Looked up from germline, CDR1 is MNHEY and CDR2 is SVGAGI. V was clipped by 8 bases and J by 5 bases, with 13 bases between them. The CDR3 has 13 amino acids.

V is TRBV6-5 and J is TRBJ1-6; D call uncertain. CDR1 is MNHEY and CDR2 is SVGAGI in the germline V gene. V shed 0 bases and J shed 7 bases, with 4 bases lying between them. The CDR3 is made up of 13 amino acids. The DNA of the CDR3 is TGTGCCAGCAGTTACTCGAAAAATTCACCCCTCCACTTT. Amino acids: CASSYSKNSPLHF.

The chain employs TRBV27 and TRBJ1-2; no firm D call. CDR3 length equals 15 residues. V lost 6 bases and J lost 0, with 14 bases in between. CDR1 MNHEY and CDR2 SMNVEV come from the germline V gene (reference sequence). CDR3 in amino acids: CASSSTGVPNYGYTF. The CDR3 DNA follows: TGTGCCAGCAGCTCGACGGGAGTCCCTAACTATGGCTACACCTTC.

The chain employs TRBV7-6 and TRBJ1-3; 7 bases are a match to TRBD1. This CDR3 spans 16 amino acids. The V gene's germline CDR1 is SGHVS and CDR2 FNYEAQ. J gave up 0 bases and V 4 bases, and 6 bases lay outside the gene matches. The CDR3 is CASSSLTGTSGNTIYF. In DNA, the CDR3 is TGTGCCAGCAGCTCCCTGACAGGGACCTCTGGAAACACCATATATTTT.

V is TRBV2 and J is TRBJ1-4; D is possibly TRBD1 (5 bases). Trimming took 1 base from V and 2 from J, leaving 8 bases between them. The V gene's germline CDR1 is SNHLY and CDR2 FYNNEI. The CDR3 sequence is 15 residues long. CDR3 loop: CASSEVGGTNEKLFF. CDR3 nucleotides: TGTGCCAGCAGTGAAGTGGGGGGGACTAATGAAAAACTGTTTTTT.

This clone was seen just once. The chain couples TRBV2 to TRBJ2-5, with D possibly TRBD1 on 5 matching bases. The CDR3 spans 14 residues. The V gene lost 1 base and the J gene lost 5 bases, with 11 bases spanning the gap. Germline CDR1 SNHLY, CDR2 FYNNEI. CDR3 DNA: TGTGCCAGCAGTGAAGGGGTAGGGGTGGAGACCCAGTACTTC. Translated: CASSEGVGVETQYF.

In DNA form, the CDR3 reads TGTGCCAGCACCGAGGGGGGCCTGCACTATGGCTACACCTTC. It specifies CASTEGGLHYGYTF. The rearrangement uses TRBV6-5 and TRBJ1-2, with D possibly matching TRBD1 (6 bases). Germline-derived CDR1 and CDR2 are MNHEY and SVGAGI. Between the trimmed V and J ends, which lost 7 bases and 3 bases, there was a span of 15 bases. This CDR3 region has 14 residues.

The chain is built from TRBV9 and TRBJ2-7, with a possible D match to TRBD1 (6 bases). The CDR3 covers 16 residues. Germline lookup yields CDR1 SGDLS and CDR2 YYNGEE. With 2 bases removed from V and 7 bases from J, the gap between germline ends came to 22 bases. The DNA of the CDR3 is TGTGCCAGCAGCGTGTCACAGGGTACATTCTTACGGGAGCAGTACTTC. Protein sequence: CASSVSQGTFLREQYF.

This chain uses TRBV5-1 with TRBJ1-2; D is ambiguous. V was clipped by 0 bases and J by 5 bases, with 8 bases between them. Germline V gene lookup returns CDR1 SGHRS and CDR2 YFSETQ. CDR3 length equals 13 residues. The CDR3, as DNA: TGCGCCAGCAGCTTGGATCGACTTTATGGCTACACCTTC. It encodes CASSLDRLYGYTF.

The chain links TRBV18 to TRBJ1-3; D gene unclear. The ends were cut back, 2 bases at V and 0 bases at J, with 8 bases in the middle. The length of the CDR3 is 15 residues. Germline V lookup: CDR1 KGHSH, CDR2 LQKENI. This CDR3 reads CASSPRAISGNTIYF. The CDR3 nucleotides are TGTGCCAGCTCACCAAGGGCTATCTCTGGAAACACCATATATTTT.

The genes are TRBV4-2 and TRBJ2-1; D remains ambiguous. V was trimmed by 1 base and J by 2 bases, leaving 9 bases between them. The CDR3 runs 15 residues. The germline V gene has CDR1 LGHNA and CDR2 YNFKEQ. CDR3 nucleotide sequence: TGTGCCAGCAGCCAAGCCGCCAGCCCCTACAATGAGCAGTTCTTC. As protein: CASSQAASPYNEQFF.

The rearrangement joins TRBV12-5 to TRBJ2-3; D is perhaps TRBD1 or TRBD2 (7 bases each). Germline V gene sequence: CDR1 LGHNT, CDR2 FRNRAP. The CDR3 contains 17 residues. V dropped 2 bases and J dropped 3 bases, with 18 bases sitting between them. CDR3 amino acids: CASGLQGGHRRTDTQYF. As DNA, the CDR3 is TGTGCTAGTGGTTTGCAGGGGGGGCATCGAAGAACAGATACGCAGTATTTT.

This chain uses TRBV6-5 with TRBJ2-6, with D hard to call. CDR1 and CDR2 (germline): MNHEY, SVGAGI. The CDR3 is 13 amino acids. The V and J ends lost 5 bases and 13 bases respectively, with 15 bases between them. CDR3 loop: CASSRDQALVLTF. In DNA form, the CDR3 reads TGTGCCAGCAGTCGAGACCAGGCATTAGTCCTGACTTTC.

This clone was counted only a few times. This specimen includes other DNA sequences encoding the same CDR3. As DNA, the CDR3 is TGTGCCAGCTCACCGGACAGGTCTAATCAGCCCCAGCATTTT. Protein: CASSPDRSNQPQHF. The chain uses TRBV18 and TRBJ1-5, with TRBD1 identical over 7 bases. The V gene's germline CDR1 is KGHSH and CDR2 LQKENI. Germline trimming cut 3 bases from V and 4 bases from J; bases unmatched to any gene: 3. The CDR3 consists of 14 residues.

As DNA, the CDR3 is TGCAGCGTTGAAGAGACAAACAATCAGCCCCAGCATTTT. This encodes CSVEETNNQPQHF. This sequence joins TRBV29-1 and TRBJ1-5, with unresolved D. This CDR3 contains 13 residues. The germline gives CDR1 SQVTM, CDR2 ANQGSEA. V was trimmed by 0 bases and J by 3 bases, leaving 6 bases between them.

V and J are TRBV12-3 or TRBV12-4 and TRBJ1-1; maybe TRBD1 (5 bases). Trimming took 6 bases from V and 6 from J, leaving 8 bases between them. The CDR3 has 11 amino acids. CDR3 DNA sequence: TGTGCCAGCAGGGGACGAGCTGAAGCTTTCTTT. Translated: CASRGRAEAFF.

The CDR3 sequence is CASSLRDRGNQPQHF. CDR3 DNA sequence: TGTGCCAGCAGCCTCCGGGACAGGGGCAATCAGCCCCAGCATTTT. The chain carries TRBV5-6 and TRBJ1-5, with 9 nucleotides matching TRBD1. V was clipped by 4 bases and J by 2 bases; unmatched bases: 4. The CDR3 sequence is 15 residues long. Germline V lookup: CDR1 SGHDT, CDR2 YYEEEE. Full variable domain (outside the CDR3, taken from reference TRBV5-6 and TRBJ1-5): DAGVTQSPTHLIKTRGQQVTLRCSPKSGHDTVSWYQQALGQGPQFIFQYYEEEERQRGNFPDRFSGHQFPNYSSELNVNALLLGDSALYLCASSLRDRGNQPQHFGDGTRLSIL.